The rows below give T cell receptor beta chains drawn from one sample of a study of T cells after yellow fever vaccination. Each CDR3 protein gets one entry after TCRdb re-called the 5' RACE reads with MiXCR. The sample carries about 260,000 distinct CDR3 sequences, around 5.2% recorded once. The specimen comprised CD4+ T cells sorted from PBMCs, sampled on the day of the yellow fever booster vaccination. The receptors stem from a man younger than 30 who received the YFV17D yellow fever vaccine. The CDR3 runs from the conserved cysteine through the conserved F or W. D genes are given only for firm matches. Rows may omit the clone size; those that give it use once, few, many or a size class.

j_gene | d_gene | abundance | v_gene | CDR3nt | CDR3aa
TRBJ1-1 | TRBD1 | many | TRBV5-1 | TGCGCCAGCAGCAGAAACCCGGGACAGGGGCCGCTGAACACTGAAGCTTTCTTT | CASSRNPGQGPLNTEAFF
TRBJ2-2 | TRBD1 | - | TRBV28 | TGTGCCAGAAGTTCTCCCGGGACAGGGATCGGGGAGCTGTTTTTT | CARSSPGTGIGELFF
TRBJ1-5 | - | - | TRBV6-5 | TGTGCCAGCAGTTCAGGACAGAGGTCTAGCAATCAGCCCCAGCATTTT | CASSSGQRSSNQPQHF
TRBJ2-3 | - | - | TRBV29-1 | TGCAGCGTTGAAAGGCTAGAAGGGGATACGCAGTATTTT | CSVERLEGDTQYF
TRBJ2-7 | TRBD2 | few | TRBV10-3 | TGTGCCATCAGCCCCGGGACTAGCTCCTACGAGCAGTACTTC | CAISPGTSSYEQYF
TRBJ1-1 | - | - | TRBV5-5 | TGTGCCAGCAGCTTGTATAAGGACTTCGAAGCTTTCTTT | CASSLYKDFEAFF
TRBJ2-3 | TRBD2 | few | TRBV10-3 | TGTGCCATCAGTGGACTAGCGGGGCCAGATACGCAGTATTTT | CAISGLAGPDTQYF
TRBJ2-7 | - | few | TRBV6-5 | TGTGCCAGCAGTTACAGTAACGAGCAGTACTTC | CASSYSNEQYF
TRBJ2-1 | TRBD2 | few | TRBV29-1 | TGCAGCGTGAAGGGACTAGCGGGGCTGGGAGGTGAGCAGTTCTTC | CSVKGLAGLGGEQFF
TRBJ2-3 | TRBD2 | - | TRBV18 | TGTGCCAGCTCACCGGTGACTAGCGGGGGAGCGACCAGCACAGATACGCAGTATTTT | CASSPVTSGGATSTDTQYF
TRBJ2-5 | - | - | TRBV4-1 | TGCGCCAGCAGCCAAGTATTAGTCCAAGAGACCCAGTACTTC | CASSQVLVQETQYF
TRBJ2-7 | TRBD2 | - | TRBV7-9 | TGTGCCAGCAGCTCGGGACTAGCGGTCACCTACGAGCAGTACTTC | CASSSGLAVTYEQYF
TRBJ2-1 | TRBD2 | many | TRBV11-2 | TGTGCCAGCAGCTCGGGGGGATACCATCTGTTCTTC | CASSSGGYHLFF
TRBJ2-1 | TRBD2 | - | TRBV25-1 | TGTGCCAGCACATGGCTAGCGGGGACCAATGAGCAGTTCTTC | CASTWLAGTNEQFF
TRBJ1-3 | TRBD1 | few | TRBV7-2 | TGTGCCAGCAGCCCGAGACCGGGACAGGGGGCAACTGGAAACACCATATATTTT | CASSPRPGQGATGNTIYF
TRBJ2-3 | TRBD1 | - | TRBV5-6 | TGTGCCAGCAGCTTGGACAGGGGGGGCACAGATACGCAGTATTTT | CASSLDRGGTDTQYF
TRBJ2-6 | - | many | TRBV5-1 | TGCGCCAGCAGCTTCGACGGCGGTGGGGCCAACGTCCTGACTTTC | CASSFDGGGANVLTF
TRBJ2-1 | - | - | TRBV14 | TGTGCCAGCAATGGGTTGACAGGTGCCTACAATGAGCAGTTCTTC | CASNGLTGAYNEQFF
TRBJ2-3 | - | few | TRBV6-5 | TGTGCCAGCAGCTCCCCTAGGGGACCCACTAGCACAGATACGCAGTATTTT | CASSSPRGPTSTDTQYF
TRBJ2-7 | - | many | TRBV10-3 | TGTGCCACCAGGGGCTCCTACGAGCAGTACTTC | CATRGSYEQYF
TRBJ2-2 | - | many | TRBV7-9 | TGTGCCAGCAGCGGATCCCTGCGGGGAACCGGGGAGCTGTTTTTT | CASSGSLRGTGELFF
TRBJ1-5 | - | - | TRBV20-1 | TGCAGTGCTAGACAGGGTCTAGGGCAGCCCCAGCATTTT | CSARQGLGQPQHF
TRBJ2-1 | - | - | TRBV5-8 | TGTGCCAGCAGCTCCGTAACTGAGCAGTTCTTC | CASSSVTEQFF
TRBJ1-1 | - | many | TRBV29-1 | TGCAGCGTTACACTGGGGGACACTGAAGCTTTCTTT | CSVTLGDTEAFF
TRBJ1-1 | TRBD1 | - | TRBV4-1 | TGCGCCAGCAGCCCCGGCAGGGGGCTACGGGACACTGAAGCTTTCTTT | CASSPGRGLRDTEAFF
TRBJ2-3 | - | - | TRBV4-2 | TGTGCCAGCAGCCAAGCCTTGGGGTCGGACACAGATACGCAGTATTTT | CASSQALGSDTDTQYF
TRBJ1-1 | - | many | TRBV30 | TGTGCCTGGAGCGCTTACATGAACACTGAAGCTTTCTTT | CAWSAYMNTEAFF
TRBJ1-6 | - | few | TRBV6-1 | TGTGCCAGTAAGAGCTCCTATAATTCACCCCTCCACTTT | CASKSSYNSPLHF
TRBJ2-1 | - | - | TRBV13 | TGTGCCAGCAGCCCTGGGACTTGGCCATCGGACTTGAATGAGCAGTTCTTC | CASSPGTWPSDLNEQFF
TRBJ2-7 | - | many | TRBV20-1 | TGCAGTGCTACCCAATTTAGGGGGTACGAGCAGTACTTC | CSATQFRGYEQYF
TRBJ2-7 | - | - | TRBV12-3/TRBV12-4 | TGTGCCAGCAGTTTAGCAGGGGTGTACTACGAGCAGTACTTC | CASSLAGVYYEQYF
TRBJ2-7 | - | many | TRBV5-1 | TGCGCCAGCAGCTTGCCGGGGGAGAGCTCCTACGAGCAGTACTTC | CASSLPGESSYEQYF
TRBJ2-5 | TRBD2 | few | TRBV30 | TGTGCCTGGACGCCGGGGGGGGTGGGGACCCAGTACTTC | CAWTPGGVGTQYF
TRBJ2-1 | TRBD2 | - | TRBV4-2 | TGTGCCAGCAGCTTAGGTAGCGGGGGGTTTGAGCAGTTCTTC | CASSLGSGGFEQFF
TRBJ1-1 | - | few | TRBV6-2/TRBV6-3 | TGTGCCAGCAGTTGGTCGGGCTCTAGGGCTTTCTTT | CASSWSGSRAFF
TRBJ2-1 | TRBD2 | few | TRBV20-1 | TGCAGTGCTAGAGACCCTAGCGGGGGGCGTTACAATGAGCAGTTCTTC | CSARDPSGGRYNEQFF
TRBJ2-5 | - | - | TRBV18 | TGTGCCAGCTCACCAGTCCGGAAAGAGACCCAGTACTTC | CASSPVRKETQYF
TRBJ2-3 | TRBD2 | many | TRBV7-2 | TGTGCCAGCAGCTCCGGACTAGCGGCGGATACGCAGTATTTT | CASSSGLAADTQYF
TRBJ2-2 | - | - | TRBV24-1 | TGTGCCACCAGTGAGGCCCCCGGAAGGGCGAACACCGGGGAGCTGTTTTTT | CATSEAPGRANTGELFF
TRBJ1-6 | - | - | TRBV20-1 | TGCAGTGCGAGTTACGGACAATATAATTCACCCCTCCACTTT | CSASYGQYNSPLHF
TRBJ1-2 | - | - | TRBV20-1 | TGCAGTGCTCGATTACAGGGTAACTATGGCTACACCTTC | CSARLQGNYGYTF
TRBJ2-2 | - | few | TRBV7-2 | TGTGCCAGCAGCTTAGATCTTGCCTTGTCCGGCGGGGAGCTGTTTTTT | CASSLDLALSGGELFF
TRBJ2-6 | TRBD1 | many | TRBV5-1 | TGCGCCAGCAGCTTTCCATCGGGACAGACCGCATCTGGGGCCAACGTCCTGACTTTC | CASSFPSGQTASGANVLTF
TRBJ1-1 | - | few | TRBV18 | TGTGCCAGCTCACCAAATGGTGGTGAAGCTTTCTTT | CASSPNGGEAFF